This T cell receptor (beta chain) was recorded in a study of identical twins. Overall study findings and caveats: Findings came from cross-sectional statistics, without long-term follow-up of donors. Excess twin sharing in beta out-of-frame sequences was weaker. The presence of invariant MAIT and iNKT cells could partly confound analyses of zero-insertion sequences.

This clonotype was detected a few times. Its antigen is not identified. The CDR3 ends on some other residue instead of the conserved phenylalanine or tryptophan, so this is likely a read error. The length of the CDR3 is 14 residues. V was cut by 10 bases and J by 3 bases, with 15 bases left in between. CDR1 ENHRY and CDR2 SYGVKD come from the germline V gene. A single record per CDR3 protein comes from TCRdb applying MiXCR to the 5' RACE reads. Of about 220,000 distinct CDR3 sequences in the sample, 7.5% were seen once. Separately, the same data were catalogued under a study of yellow fever vaccine responses in identical twins. In that study: In identical twins, vaccine T cell responses appeared partly shared and partly individual.

This receptor was identified in a woman younger than 35 in good health. Sequenced input: CD8+ T cells sorted from blood. The chain combines TRBV10-3 with TRBJ2-2; tentatively, D is TRBD2 (6 bases). CDR3 DNA: TGTGCCAACTCGGCGGGGCTATACACCGGGGAGCTGTTTCTT. This gives the protein CANSAGLYTGELFL.